What follows is one T cell receptor beta chain and its context. The entry originates in a study of blood T cell repertoires in COVID-19. The ends were cut back, 2 bases at V and 4 bases at J, with 11 bases in the middle. The CDR3 extends over 14 amino acids. The germline gives CDR1 LGHDT, CDR2 YNNKEL (reference sequence). Sequencing used immunoSEQ multiplex PCR; TCRdb keeps in-frame clones, though not all of them. The repertoire has under 200,000 clones, roughly 84% of them found once; the top ten carry roughly 13%. Recovered Cohort 3 donors showed two negative PCRs, clearance, or symptom resolution. This clonotype was obtained from a woman aged 55-70 years who had recovered from COVID-19. The source material was PBMCs or T cells enriched from blood (not recorded which). The gene calls are TRBV3-1 (or the pseudogene TRBV3-2) and TRBJ1-2, with unresolved D. CDR3 sequence: CASSQSTALYGYTF. CDR3 DNA sequence: TGTGCCAGCAGCCAATCTACAGCCCTCTATGGCTACACCTTC.